This TCR beta chain originates from a study of blood T cell repertoires in COVID-19. Study as a whole: PBMCs, B-cell-depleted T cells, or T cells were the source of the cDNA or gDNA that made up the material.

Germline V gene sequence: CDR1 SGHNT, CDR2 YYREEE (reference sequence). The CDR3 length is 16 residues. The J segment lost 1 base and the V segment lost 0 bases, leaving 6 bases of the junction unmatched. Libraries were prepared by immunoSEQ multiplex PCR; TCRdb keeps only in-frame clonotypes and omits some of them. The sample lists fewer than 200,000 clones, over 75% occurring once. The rearrangement joins TRBV5-4 to TRBJ1-1, with 7 bases fitting TRBD1. The sample comprised peripheral blood. This sequence was found in a woman in her 70s with acute or convalescent COVID-19. CDR3 DNA sequence: TGTGCCAGCAGCTTGGGGGGGACAGCCAGGAACACTGAAGCTTTCTTT. This gives the protein CASSLGGTARNTEAFF.